A selection of T cell receptor beta chains follows, all from one sample in a study of Ad26.COV2.S vaccination and SARS-CoV-2 variants. The repertoire was sequenced with immunoSEQ multiplex PCR; TCRdb's copy has only in-frame clones and lacks some. The data contain some 410,000 clones, approximately 92% of them singletons. This specimen was peripheral blood, taken in a trial of Ad26.COV2.S vaccine versus placebo. The receptors were gathered from a person between 18 and 65 years old who received the Ad26.COV2.S COVID-19 vaccine or a placebo. CDR3s include the opening cysteine and the closing phenylalanine or tryptophan.

V: TRBV28; CDR3: CASSQEYSNQPQHF
V: TRBV24-1; CDR3: CATSDLEHLYEQYF
V: TRBV12-3/TRBV12-4; CDR3: CASSLDRDYGYTF
V: TRBV7-2; CDR3: CASSFRDRDSGELFF
V: TRBV6-4; CDR3: CASSGDGNTGELFF
V: TRBV10-3; CDR3: CAILASGGYEQYF
V: TRBV7-6; CDR3: CASSLVAGSPYTDTQYF
V: TRBV7-2; CDR3: CASSLLWGPRTEAFF
V: TRBV5-1; CDR3: CASSSNPAGREQYF
V: TRBV5-1; CDR3: CASSPQGSYNEQFF
V: TRBV4-3; CDR3: CASSQEFNGGANEQFF
V: TRBV10-2; CDR3: CASSLLARAYNEQFF
V: TRBV7-9; CDR3: CASSWGQSMNTEAFF
V: TRBV28; CDR3: CASSFTVSLAGDHQETQYF
V: TRBV15; CDR3: CATSRDVADLSNQPQHF
V: TRBV19; CDR3: CASSDRYNQPQHF
V: TRBV12-5; CDR3: CASGLETGTGRTDTQYF
V: TRBV7-6; CDR3: CASSHTGQSNYGYTF
V: TRBV7-9; CDR3: CASSTVAGPGEQYF
V: TRBV12-5; CDR3: CASGFPGGTRYGYTF
V: TRBV12-3/TRBV12-4; CDR3: CASLLGQGAEAFF
V: TRBV7-2; CDR3: CASSSRGYRAGDGYTF
V: TRBV5-3; CDR3: CARSLYHRNTEAFF
V: TRBV7-9; CDR3: CASSTPGTSGAQQYF
V: TRBV11-2; CDR3: CASSLEGRQGRDGYTF
V: TRBV19; CDR3: CASSTGHRSEGLFF
V: TRBV5-1; CDR3: CASRSATNEKLFF
V: TRBV21-1; CDR3: CASSKAHRGGQETQYF
V: TRBV7-6; CDR3: CASSMTGATNEKLFF